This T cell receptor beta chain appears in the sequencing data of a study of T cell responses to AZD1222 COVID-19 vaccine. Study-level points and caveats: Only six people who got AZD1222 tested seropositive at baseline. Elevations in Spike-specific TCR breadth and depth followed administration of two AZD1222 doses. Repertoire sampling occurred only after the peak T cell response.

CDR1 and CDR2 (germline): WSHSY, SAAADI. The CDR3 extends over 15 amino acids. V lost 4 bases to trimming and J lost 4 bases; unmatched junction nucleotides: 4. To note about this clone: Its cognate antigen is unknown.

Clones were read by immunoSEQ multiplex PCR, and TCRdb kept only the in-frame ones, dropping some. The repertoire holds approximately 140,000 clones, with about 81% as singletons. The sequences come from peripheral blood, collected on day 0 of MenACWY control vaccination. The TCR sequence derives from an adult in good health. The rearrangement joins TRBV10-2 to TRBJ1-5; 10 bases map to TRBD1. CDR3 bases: TGCGCCAGCAGTGCCGGGACAGGGGTTAATCAGCCCCAGCATTTT. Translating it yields CASSAGTGVNQPQHF.